A selection of T cell receptor beta chains follows, all from one sample in a study of cytomegalovirus exposure and HLA in healthy donors. This table comes from immunoSEQ multiplex PCR, and its TCRdb copy is limited to in-frame clones, with some not included. This sample yields 110,000 to 150,000 clones, of which 82% are seen a single time; roughly 3.2% belongs to the top ten. Specimen: PBMCs. These receptors were obtained from a man between 18 and 29 years old in good health and CMV-seropositive. The CDR3 runs from the conserved cysteine through the conserved F or W. The D gene is left open where the match is weak. Rows may omit the clone size; those that give it use once, few, many or a size class.

abundance	j_gene	d_gene	v_gene	CDR3nt	CDR3aa
.	TRBJ2-2	TRBD2	TRBV5-6	TGTGCCAGCAGCTTGGCGGGAGGGGCGACCGGGGAGCTGTTTTTT	CASSLAGGATGELFF
.	TRBJ2-3	.	TRBV15	TGTGCCACCAGCACTGACAAAGATCTTACTAGCACAGATACGCAGTATTTT	CATSTDKDLTSTDTQYF
once	TRBJ2-7	TRBD2	TRBV28	TGTGCCAGCAGTTTAGTCTCGTCGGCTAGCGGGACGCTATACGAGCAGTACTTC	CASSLVSSASGTLYEQYF
.	TRBJ1-1	.	TRBV6-5	TGTGCCAGCAGTTACTTTCCCGGGGGCACTGAAGCTTTCTTT	CASSYFPGGTEAFF
.	TRBJ1-2	.	TRBV2	TGTGCCAGCAGCCCCCAAAATCGGGGGGAAGGCTACACCTTC	CASSPQNRGEGYTF
.	TRBJ2-1	.	TRBV28	TGTGCCAGCAGCAAGGGGGTGGGCTCCAATGAGCAGTTCTTC	CASSKGVGSNEQFF
few	TRBJ2-5	.	TRBV7-9	TGTGCCAGCAGCTTACGCTATGAGACCCAGTACTTC	CASSLRYETQYF
.	TRBJ2-1	TRBD1	TRBV4-2	TGTGCCAGCAGCCAAGACCGACAGGGGAATTACAATGAGCAGTTCTTC	CASSQDRQGNYNEQFF
.	TRBJ2-7	.	TRBV4-1	TGCGCCAGCAGCCAAGATGGGCTCGAGCAGTACTTC	CASSQDGLEQYF
.	TRBJ2-1	TRBD2	TRBV6-1	TGTGCCAGCAGGTCGGGGACTAGCGGGATCCCGGTGCAGTTCTTC	CASRSGTSGIPVQFF
.	TRBJ2-1	.	TRBV6-5	TGTGCCAGCAGTTACGGGTACGGGAGCTCCTACAATGAGCAGTTCTTC	CASSYGYGSSYNEQFF
.	TRBJ2-7	TRBD2	TRBV28	TGTGCTACACTTTCCTCGCCAGCGGGAAGCTACGAGCAGTACTTC	CATLSSPAGSYEQYF
.	TRBJ2-2	.	TRBV27	TGTGCCAGCAGTTTAAGCGGAGTCACCGGGGAGCTGTTTTTT	CASSLSGVTGELFF
.	TRBJ2-3	TRBD2	TRBV5-6	TGTGCCAGCAGCTTCCGGGACTACCAGTACACAGATACGCAGTATTTT	CASSFRDYQYTDTQYF
.	TRBJ1-2	TRBD1	TRBV6-5	TGTGCCAGCCTCTCGCGGACAGGGACATTCTATGGCTACACCTTC	CASLSRTGTFYGYTF
.	TRBJ2-7	TRBD2	TRBV10-3	TGTGCCATGGGGGGAGGAGCGGGAGAGCAGTACTTC	CAMGGGAGEQYF
.	TRBJ1-2	.	TRBV28	TGTGCCAGCAGAGAAGGGGTCGCCGCGGGGGTTACCTTC	CASREGVAAGVTF
once	TRBJ1-4	.	TRBV4-1	TGCGCCAGCAGCCAAGTAACTTCTAATGAAAAACTGTTTTTT	CASSQVTSNEKLFF
.	TRBJ1-1	.	TRBV6-5	TGTGCCAGCACCACCAGCGTGATGGGCACTGAAGCTTTCTTT	CASTTSVMGTEAFF
.	TRBJ2-1	TRBD2	TRBV5-1	TGCGCCAGCAGCTTGACCCCGGGACTAGCGGAAAAGAATGAGCAGTTCTTC	CASSLTPGLAEKNEQFF
.	TRBJ2-7	.	TRBV5-1	TGCGCCAGCAGAGTCGGTTTCACGGACGAGCAGTACTTC	CASRVGFTDEQYF
once	TRBJ2-7	TRBD2	TRBV28	TGTGCCAGCATCGGACTAGGGTACTCCTACGAGCAGTACTTC	CASIGLGYSYEQYF
.	TRBJ2-7	TRBD2	TRBV4-1	TGCGCCAGCAGCCTCGGGACTACGCCCGGCGAGCAGTACTTC	CASSLGTTPGEQYF
.	TRBJ2-7	.	TRBV13	TGTGCCAGCAGCTTATTAGCGTGCGAGCAGTACTTC	CASSLLACEQYF
few	TRBJ2-7	TRBD2	TRBV4-1	TGCGCCAGCAGCCAAGAACCTAGCGGGAGGGGCAACGAGCAGTACTTC	CASSQEPSGRGNEQYF
.	TRBJ2-1	TRBD1	TRBV19	TGTGCCAGTACCCTGGGACAGAGCTCCTACAATGAGCAGTTCTTC	CASTLGQSSYNEQFF
.	TRBJ2-7	.	TRBV5-6	TGTGCCAGCAGCTTGGGAGTCGGCCGGGGTCTCTCCTACGGGCAGTACTTC	CASSLGVGRGLSYGQYF
.	TRBJ1-1	.	TRBV6-5	TGTGCCAGCAATACCCGGGCGGACAAGAACACTGAAGCTTTCTTT	CASNTRADKNTEAFF
few	TRBJ2-1	TRBD1	TRBV4-2	TGTGCCAGCAGCCTCCTTAAGGGGGACAGGGTGGGGCAGTTCTTC	CASSLLKGDRVGQFF
.	TRBJ2-7	.	TRBV29-1	TGCAGCGTTCTGGACTTGTCCTACGAGCAGTACTTC	CSVLDLSYEQYF
.	TRBJ2-7	.	TRBV5-6	TGTGCCAGCAGCTTGGCCTCAGGGCGCGAGCAGTACTTC	CASSLASGREQYF
.	TRBJ2-7	.	TRBV6-1	TGTGCCAGCAGTGAAGGTAGGACAGTCACCTACGAGCAGTACTTC	CASSEGRTVTYEQYF
.	TRBJ1-1	.	TRBV5-1	TGCGCCAGCAGCTTGGATCCGGGTTGGGACACTGAAGCTTTCTTT	CASSLDPGWDTEAFF
.	TRBJ2-1	TRBD2	TRBV14	TGTGCCAGCAGCCAGTTAGCGGGAGGGCCTTACAATGAGCAGTTCTTC	CASSQLAGGPYNEQFF
.	TRBJ2-2	TRBD1	TRBV18	TGTGCCAGCTCACCCCTCGGGACAGGAAACACCGGGGAGCTGTTTTTT	CASSPLGTGNTGELFF
.	TRBJ2-7	.	TRBV4-1	TGCGCCAGCAGCGAGACTAGTTTAGCCTACGAGCAGTACTTC	CASSETSLAYEQYF